The sequence of this T cell receptor (beta chain) was determined in a study of T cells in Graves' hyperthyroidism and ophthalmopathy (dated by TCRdb to the late 2010s). At the level of the whole study: Peripheral blood samples were taken at the time of initial diagnosis, prior to any treatment. The paper reports TCR Vbeta CDR3 sequencing of over 130 peripheral blood samples: around 45 ophthalmopathy, fewer than 85 hyperthyroidism and some 17 progressor patients. To identify distinguishing TCR V-J signatures, a discovery cohort of 90 to 100 patients was used, comprising 40 to 45 with Graves' ophthalmopathy and about 59 with stable Graves' hyperthyroidism. Thyroid tissue and blood T-cell repertoires from six Graves' hyperthyroidism patients were also compared in the study. Prospective prediction of ophthalmopathy was tested in an independent validation cohort consisting of 18 hyperthyroidism patients and around 16 patients who later progressed to ophthalmopathy. For training and testing, the approximately 97 patients in the discovery cohort were randomly divided in a 7:3 ratio. After sampling, hyperthyroidism patients received methimazole starting at 30 mg daily, and ophthalmopathy patients received high-dose intravenous methylprednisolone.

V and J are trimmed by 3 bases and 6 bases, and the gene matches miss 9 bases of the junction. CDR1 and CDR2 are drawn from the germline V gene: SGHTA, FQGTGA. Counted from cysteine to phenylalanine, this CDR3 has 16 amino acids. The read is trimmed to its CDR3 DNA, 48 bases read in frame from base 1. The TCR beta CDR3 regions were amplified from RNA transcripts. A first-round RT-PCR of the TCR CDR3 used the HTBI primer set with the Qiagen OneStep RT-PCR kit. Libraries were constructed in a second round of multiplex PCR, after which size selection and purification were carried out. Paired-end sequencing of the libraries was performed with 100 bp reads on an Illumina HiSeq2000. For the original study's pipeline: Raw data were processed with SOAPnuke, discarding reads with adapters, uncalled bases, mean Phred below 15, or no exact constant-primer or identifier match. COPE v1.2.5 was used to merge high-quality paired reads, and clonotypes were defined as unique nucleotide sequences. MiTCR v1.1 was used to align the clonotypes against IMGT TRBV, TRBD and TRBJ reference segments. Analysis was restricted to V-J combinations with a frequency above 0.0001, which covered just over 98% of repertoires. The TCS score was defined as F50 (clonal expansion) divided by E x V (chaos), with BLOSUM62-based TCRdist calculated between CDR3 peptides within each V-J. Welch's t-statistics and random forest reduced roughly 540 V-J features to some 14, which were used in a naive Bayes classifier (R e1071). TCRdb passed the public sequencing reads through fastp at Q25 and MiXCR, retaining productive beta sequences. Entries that share a CDR3 protein sequence are merged under the most common genes and DNA. TCRdb assigned the V and J calls; the authors' analysis was not used. In all, the sample holds about 200,000 distinct CDR3 sequences, and roughly a sixth of those were seen once. The ten largest account for approximately 56% of the sample.

Findings and caveats that apply to the study as a whole: Ophthalmopathy was separated from stable hyperthyroidism by a 13 V-J signature model, with approximately 85% sensitivity and around 81% specificity obtained in cross-validation and 80%/75% obtained in testing. Sample size was not statistically predetermined, and blinding of investigators to group allocation was not performed. Most expanded thyroid clonotypes (frequency above 0.001) were also detected in blood, a finding suggesting that blood repertoires may reflect thyroid immune responses. In validation, the model predicted progression to ophthalmopathy with 60% to 71% sensitivity and 72% to 75% specificity, a median of roughly seven months before onset.

Regarding this clonotype: This receptor's antigen is unknown. The sample holds no much larger clone one base away, and base qualities are not on file.

Stable Graves' hyperthyroidism was defined as no progression to ophthalmopathy during 18 months of follow-up. Hyperthyroidism patients were aged 18 to 65 years and newly diagnosed, with disease duration of less than 2 months. Any patient with an uncontrolled infection, another autoimmune disease, pregnancy or lactation was excluded. Diagnoses were established on the basis of clinical symptoms, serum thyroxine and TRAb, thyroid ultrasound, and orbital computed tomography. PBMCs were isolated from more than 8 ml of fresh peripheral blood by Ficoll-Paque density gradient centrifugation. Trizol reagent was used to extract total RNA, and RNA quality was then checked on an Agilent 2100 Bioanalyzer.

The chain links TRBV7-3 with TRBJ2-1, and 9 junction bases match TRBD2. The sample taken for sequencing was blood. The origin of this receptor is a woman aged 50 to 65 with Graves' hyperthyroidism. The nucleotides are TGTGCCAGCAGCTTCCAGCTAGCGGGAATGATCAATGAGCAGTTCTTC. The encoded protein is CASSFQLAGMINEQFF. The reference TRBV7-3 and TRBJ2-1 proteins fill in what lies around the CDR3, so the full variable domain reads GAGVSQTPSNKVTEKGKYVELRCDPISGHTALYWYRQSLGQGPEFLIYFQGTGAADDSGLPNDRFFAVRPEGSVSTLKIQRTERGDSAVYLCASSFQLAGMINEQFFGPGTRLTVL.